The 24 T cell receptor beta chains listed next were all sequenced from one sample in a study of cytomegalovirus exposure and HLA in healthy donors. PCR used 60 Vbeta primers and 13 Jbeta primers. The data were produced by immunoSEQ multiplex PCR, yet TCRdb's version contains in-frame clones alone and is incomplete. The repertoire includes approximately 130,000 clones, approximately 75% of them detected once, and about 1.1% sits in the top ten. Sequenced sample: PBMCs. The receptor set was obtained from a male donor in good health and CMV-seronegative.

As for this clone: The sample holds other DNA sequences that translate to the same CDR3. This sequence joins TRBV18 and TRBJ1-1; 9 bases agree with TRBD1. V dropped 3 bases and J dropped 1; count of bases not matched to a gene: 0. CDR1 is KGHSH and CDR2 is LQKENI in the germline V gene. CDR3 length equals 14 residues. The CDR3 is CASSPGQGNTEAFF. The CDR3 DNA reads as TGTGCCAGCTCACCGGGACAGGGGAACACTGAAGCTTTCTTT.

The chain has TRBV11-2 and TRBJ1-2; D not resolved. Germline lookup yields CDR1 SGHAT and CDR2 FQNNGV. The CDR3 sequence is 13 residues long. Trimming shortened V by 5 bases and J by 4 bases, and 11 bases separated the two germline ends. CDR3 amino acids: CASSQADGYGYTF. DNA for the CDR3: TGTGCCAGCAGCCAAGCGGACGGCTATGGCTACACCTTC.

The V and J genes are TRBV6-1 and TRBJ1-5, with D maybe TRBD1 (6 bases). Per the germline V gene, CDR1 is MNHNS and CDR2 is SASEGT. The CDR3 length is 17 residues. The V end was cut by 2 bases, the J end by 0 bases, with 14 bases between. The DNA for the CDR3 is TGTGCCAGCAGTGAATTCAGGGGCCCAAATAGCAATCAGCCCCAGCATTTT. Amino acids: CASSEFRGPNSNQPQHF.

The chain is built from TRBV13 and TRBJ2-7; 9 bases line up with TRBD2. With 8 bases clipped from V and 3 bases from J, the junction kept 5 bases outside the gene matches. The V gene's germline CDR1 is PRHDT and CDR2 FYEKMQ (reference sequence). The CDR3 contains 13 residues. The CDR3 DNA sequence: TGTGCCAGCGCGCGGGGGGGCCTCTACGAGCAGTACTTC. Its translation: CASARGGLYEQYF.

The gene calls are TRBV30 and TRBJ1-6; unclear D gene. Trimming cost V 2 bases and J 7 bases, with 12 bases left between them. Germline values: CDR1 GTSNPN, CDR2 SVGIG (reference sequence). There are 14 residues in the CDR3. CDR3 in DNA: TGTGCCTGGAGTCTGTGGCAGATCAATTCACCCCTCCACTTT. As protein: CAWSLWQINSPLHF.

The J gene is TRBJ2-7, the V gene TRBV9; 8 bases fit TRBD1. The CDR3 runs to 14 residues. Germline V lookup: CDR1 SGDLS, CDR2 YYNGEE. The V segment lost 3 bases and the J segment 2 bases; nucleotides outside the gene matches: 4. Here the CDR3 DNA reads TGTGCCAGCAGCGGCAGGGGGCCTACCTACGAGCAGTACTTC. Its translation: CASSGRGPTYEQYF.

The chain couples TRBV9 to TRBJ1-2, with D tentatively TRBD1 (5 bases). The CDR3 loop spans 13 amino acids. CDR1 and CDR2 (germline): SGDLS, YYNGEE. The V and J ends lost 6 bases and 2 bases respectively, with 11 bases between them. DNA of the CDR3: TGTGCCAGCAACAAAGACAGCAACTATGGCTACACCTTC. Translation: CASNKDSNYGYTF.

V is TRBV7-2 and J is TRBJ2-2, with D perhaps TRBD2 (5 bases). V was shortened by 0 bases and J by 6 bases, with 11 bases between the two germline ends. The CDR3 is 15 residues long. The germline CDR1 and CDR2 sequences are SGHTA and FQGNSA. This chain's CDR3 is CASSLARSGSGELFF. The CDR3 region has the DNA TGTGCCAGCAGCTTAGCGAGGTCGGGGTCCGGGGAGCTGTTTTTT.

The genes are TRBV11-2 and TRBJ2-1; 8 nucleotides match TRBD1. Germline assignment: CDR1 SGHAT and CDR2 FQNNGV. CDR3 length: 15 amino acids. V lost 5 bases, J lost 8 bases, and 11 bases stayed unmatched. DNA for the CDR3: TGTGCCAGCAGCAACCGGGACAGGTCTCTACATGAGCAGTTCTTC. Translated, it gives CASSNRDRSLHEQFF.

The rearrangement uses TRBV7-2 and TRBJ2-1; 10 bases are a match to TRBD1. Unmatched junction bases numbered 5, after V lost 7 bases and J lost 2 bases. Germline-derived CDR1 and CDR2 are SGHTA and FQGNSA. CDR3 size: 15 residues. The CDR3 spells CASTQGTGAYNEQFF. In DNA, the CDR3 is TGTGCCAGCACCCAGGGGACAGGGGCCTACAATGAGCAGTTCTTC.

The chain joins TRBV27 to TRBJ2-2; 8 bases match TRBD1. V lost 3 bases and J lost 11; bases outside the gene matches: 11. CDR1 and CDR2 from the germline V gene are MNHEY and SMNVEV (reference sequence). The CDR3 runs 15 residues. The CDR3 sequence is CASSFLADRGVELFF. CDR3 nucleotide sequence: TGTGCCAGCAGTTTCCTCGCCGACAGGGGCGTAGAGCTGTTTTTT.

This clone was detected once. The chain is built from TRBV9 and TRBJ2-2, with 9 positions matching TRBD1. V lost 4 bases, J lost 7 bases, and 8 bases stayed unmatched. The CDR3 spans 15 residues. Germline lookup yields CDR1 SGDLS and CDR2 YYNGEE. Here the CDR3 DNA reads TGTGCCAGCAGCTACCTTAGACAGGGGGGCGGGGAGCTGTTTTTT. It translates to CASSYLRQGGGELFF.

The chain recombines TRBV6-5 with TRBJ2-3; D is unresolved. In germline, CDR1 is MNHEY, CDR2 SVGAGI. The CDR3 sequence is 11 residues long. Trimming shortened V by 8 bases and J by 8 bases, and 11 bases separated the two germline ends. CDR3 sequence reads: CASGFEVTQYF. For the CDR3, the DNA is TGTGCCAGCGGGTTCGAGGTTACGCAGTATTTT.

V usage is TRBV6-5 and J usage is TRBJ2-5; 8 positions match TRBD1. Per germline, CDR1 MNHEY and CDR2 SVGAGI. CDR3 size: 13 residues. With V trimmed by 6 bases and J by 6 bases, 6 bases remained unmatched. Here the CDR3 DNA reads TGTGCCAGCAGGACTACAGGGGGGCAGACCCAGTACTTC. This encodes CASRTTGGQTQYF.

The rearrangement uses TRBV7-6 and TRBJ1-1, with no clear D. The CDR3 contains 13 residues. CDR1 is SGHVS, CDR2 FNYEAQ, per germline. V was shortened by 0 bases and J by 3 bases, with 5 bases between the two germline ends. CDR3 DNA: TGTGCCAGCAGCTTAGCCGAGGACACTGAAGCTTTCTTT. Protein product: CASSLAEDTEAFF.

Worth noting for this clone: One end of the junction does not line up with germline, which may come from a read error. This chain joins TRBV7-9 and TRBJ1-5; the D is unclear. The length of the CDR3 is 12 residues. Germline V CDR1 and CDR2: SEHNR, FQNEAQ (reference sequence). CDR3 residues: CSSSKRGQPQHF. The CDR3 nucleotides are TGTTCCAGCAGCAAGCGGGGTCAGCCCCAGCATTTT. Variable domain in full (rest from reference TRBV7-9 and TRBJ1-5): DTGVSQNPRHKITKRGQNVTFRCDPISEHNRLYWYRQTLGQGPEFLTYFQNEAQLEKSRLLSDRFSAERPKGSFSTLEIQRTEQGDSAMYLCSSSKRGQPQHFGDGTRLSIL.

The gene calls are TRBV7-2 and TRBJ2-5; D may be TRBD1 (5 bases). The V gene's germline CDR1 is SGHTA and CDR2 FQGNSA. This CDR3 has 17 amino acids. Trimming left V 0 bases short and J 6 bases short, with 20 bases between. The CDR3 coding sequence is TGTGCCAGCAGCTTAGCGATGGGGCGGCTAGACGGGCAGACCCAGTACTTC. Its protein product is CASSLAMGRLDGQTQYF.

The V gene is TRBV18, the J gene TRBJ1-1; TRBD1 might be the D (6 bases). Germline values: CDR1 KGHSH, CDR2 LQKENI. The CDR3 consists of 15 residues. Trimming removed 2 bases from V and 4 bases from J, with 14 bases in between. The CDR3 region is CASSPAPQGTTEAFF. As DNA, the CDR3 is TGTGCCAGCTCACCAGCGCCTCAGGGGACCACTGAAGCTTTCTTT.

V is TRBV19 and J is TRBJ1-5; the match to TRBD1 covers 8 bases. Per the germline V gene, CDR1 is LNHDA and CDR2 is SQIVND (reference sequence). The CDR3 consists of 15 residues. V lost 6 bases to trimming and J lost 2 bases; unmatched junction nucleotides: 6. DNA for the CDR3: TGTGCCAGTAGAGACAGGGGTGCGGGCAATCAGCCCCAGCATTTT. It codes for CASRDRGAGNQPQHF.

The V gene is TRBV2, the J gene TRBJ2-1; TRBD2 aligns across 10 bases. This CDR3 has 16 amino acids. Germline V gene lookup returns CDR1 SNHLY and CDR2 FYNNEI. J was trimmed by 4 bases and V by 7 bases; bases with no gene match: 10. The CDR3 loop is CASIPGSGGGYNEQFF. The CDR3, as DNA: TGTGCCAGCATCCCGGGAAGCGGGGGGGGTTACAATGAGCAGTTCTTC.

This CDR3 is CASSSTSGGYIQYF. CDR3 DNA: TGTGCCAGCAGTTCGACTAGCGGGGGGTACATTCAGTACTTC. The V and J genes are TRBV28 and TRBJ2-4; 13 bases fit TRBD2. The V segment lost 4 bases and the J segment 8 bases; nucleotides outside the gene matches: 2. The CDR3 sequence is 14 residues long. The germline V gene has CDR1 MDHEN and CDR2 SYDVKM.

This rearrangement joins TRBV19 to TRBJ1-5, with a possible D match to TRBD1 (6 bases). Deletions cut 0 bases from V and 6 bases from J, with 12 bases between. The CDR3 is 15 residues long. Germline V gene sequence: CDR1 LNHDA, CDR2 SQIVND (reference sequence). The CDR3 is CASSIEGGAGQPQHF. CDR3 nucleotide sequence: TGTGCCAGTAGTATAGAGGGGGGGGCCGGTCAGCCCCAGCATTTT. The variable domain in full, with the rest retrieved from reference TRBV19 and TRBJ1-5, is DGGITQSPKYLFRKEGQNVTLSCEQNLNHDAMYWYRQDPGQGLRLIYYSQIVNDFQKGDIAEGYSVSREKKESFPLTVTSAQKNPTAFYLCASSIEGGAGQPQHFGDGTRLSIL.

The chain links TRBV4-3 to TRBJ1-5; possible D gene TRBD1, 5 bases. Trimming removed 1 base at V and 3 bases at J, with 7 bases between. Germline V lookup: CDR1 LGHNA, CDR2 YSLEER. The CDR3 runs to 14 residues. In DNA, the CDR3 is TGCGCCAGCAGCCAAGGACAGTTCAATCAGCCCCAGCATTTT. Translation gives CASSQGQFNQPQHF.

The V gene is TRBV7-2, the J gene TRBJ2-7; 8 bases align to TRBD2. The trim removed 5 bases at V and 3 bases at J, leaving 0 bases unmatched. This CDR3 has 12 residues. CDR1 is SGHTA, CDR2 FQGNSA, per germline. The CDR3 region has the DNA TGTGCCAGCAGCCGGGAGGGCTACGAGCAGTACTTC. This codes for CASSREGYEQYF.